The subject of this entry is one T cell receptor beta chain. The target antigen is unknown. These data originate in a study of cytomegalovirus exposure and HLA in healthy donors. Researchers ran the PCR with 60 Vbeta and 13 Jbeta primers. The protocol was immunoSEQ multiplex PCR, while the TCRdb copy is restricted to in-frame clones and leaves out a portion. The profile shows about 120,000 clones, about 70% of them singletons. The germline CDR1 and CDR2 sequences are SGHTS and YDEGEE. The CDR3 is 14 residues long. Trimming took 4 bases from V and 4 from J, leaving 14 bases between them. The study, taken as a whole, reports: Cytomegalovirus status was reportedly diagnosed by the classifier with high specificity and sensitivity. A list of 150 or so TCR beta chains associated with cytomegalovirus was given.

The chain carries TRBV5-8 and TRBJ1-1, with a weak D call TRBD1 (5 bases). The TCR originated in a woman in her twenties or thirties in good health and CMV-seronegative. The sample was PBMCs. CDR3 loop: CASSVSPQGTEAFF. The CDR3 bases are TGTGCCAGCAGCGTGAGTCCCCAGGGCACTGAAGCTTTCTTT.